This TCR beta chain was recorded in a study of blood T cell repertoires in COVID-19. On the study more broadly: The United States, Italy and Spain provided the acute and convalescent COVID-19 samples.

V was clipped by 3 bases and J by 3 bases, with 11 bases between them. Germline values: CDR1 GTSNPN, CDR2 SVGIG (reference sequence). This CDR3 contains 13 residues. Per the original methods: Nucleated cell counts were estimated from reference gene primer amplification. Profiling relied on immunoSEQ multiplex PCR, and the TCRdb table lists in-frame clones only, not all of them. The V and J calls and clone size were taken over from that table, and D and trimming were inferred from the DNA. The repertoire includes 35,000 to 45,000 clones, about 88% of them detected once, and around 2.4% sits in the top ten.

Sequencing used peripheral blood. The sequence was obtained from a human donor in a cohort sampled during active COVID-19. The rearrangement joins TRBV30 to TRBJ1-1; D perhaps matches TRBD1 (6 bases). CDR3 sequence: CAWSLQGDTEAFF. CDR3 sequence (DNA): TGTGCCTGGAGCTTACAGGGTGACACTGAAGCTTTCTTT.